This TCR beta chain was captured in a study of cytomegalovirus exposure and HLA in healthy donors (TCRdb year 2017). Looking at the study overall: An earlier analysis of approximately 590 of the donors reported about 250 Gb of sequence data and approximately 110 million unique TCR beta sequences from about 180 million T cells. All discovery cohort repertoires had been generated on a single sequencing platform. A later genetic analysis used genome-wide SNP genotypes for about 55% of the 666 donors, treating that subset as a discovery cohort. Donor age, sex, ethnicity and CMV serostatus were compiled alongside the repertoire data. In the later analysis, no new phenotypic data were used to find candidate immune exposures; instead, reliance was placed on TCR beta sequences and their occurrence across donors. An earlier analysis of fewer than 700 of the donors applied high-throughput TCR beta sequencing to assess whether each TCR beta V gene segment acted as functional or pseudogenic. The genetic ancestry cluster associated with self-reported Caucasian donors included 81% of the roughly 400 genotyped donors. On average, 235,054 unique TCR beta nucleotide sequences were sequenced per donor among roughly 430 genotyped donors of the cohort, with approximately 18% of those sequences being non-productive. Typing coverage varied by locus: roughly 629-630 donors for A, B, C, DRB1 and DQB1; approximately 500 for DQA1; more than 600 for DPA1; approximately 470 for DPB1. A handful of DR-DQ haplotypes were handled as single units for association and clustering because linkage in the cohort was strong. High-throughput TCR immunosequencing, statistical association of individual TCRs with disease status, and machine learning were combined to predict cytomegalovirus infection status. The study was designed to test whether signatures of past pathogen exposure could be identified by cataloging public T cell receptors. Class I and class II HLA loci were covered by the typing at four-digit resolution. To study patterns of TCR occurrence, a later analysis re-analyzed previously published TCR beta repertoires from 500 to 850 donors and added high-resolution HLA genotyping. Around 320 gigabases of sequencing data and approximately 85 million unique TCR sequences were included in an early release covering about 700 HLA-typed donors. The study profiled the T cell repertoires of some 610 subjects by immunosequencing and related them to cytomegalovirus serostatus. In addition to the first cohort of approximately 670 subjects, a separate validation cohort of approximately 110 different subjects was used. Findings and caveats that apply to the study as a whole: The presence/absence analyses assumed that sequencing depth was roughly uniform across donors, and that assumption may not be true. Strong co-occurrence of HLA alleles, especially DR and DQ, made assigning TCR associations to individual alleles difficult. In a later genetic analysis, a missense DCLRE1C variant was associated with V-gene and J-gene trimming of TCR beta chains, and the association was replicated in an independent cohort. Because some donors lacked HLA typing at each locus, the association tests relied only on the typed subset. Most TCR sequences were seen in very few donors, while some public TCRs were found in many individuals. A later analysis reported that several top co-occurrence clusters appeared linked to parvovirus B19, influenza, CMV and Epstein-Barr virus. The authors suggested that the approach could potentially be extended to other disease states and immunological phenotypes. A further reported finding was that TCR beta sequences accurately predicted the HLA-A and HLA-B alleles for most subjects in the first cohort. The cohort was sequenced for TCR beta chains only, and without alpha or paired-chain data the features that could be detected were limited. Three of the identified cytomegalovirus-associated TCR beta chains were confirmed in vitro to be specific for cytomegalovirus antigens. Cytomegalovirus status was reported to be diagnosed by the classifier with high specificity and sensitivity in both the original and validation cohorts. In a later analysis, the rate of TCR association differed among HLA loci, with DRB1 alleles having the most associated TCRs and HLA-C alleles having the fewest. The only immune exposure information available for the cohort was CMV serostatus. In a later analysis, HLA-associated TCR beta chains showed more clonal expansion and lower generation probabilities than non-associated chains that were equally common. Some IMGT-functional V segments, including TRBV6-2 and TRBV6-3, could not be distinguished by the 87-base-pair reads and were therefore excluded. Correlated functional status among segregating V segments might be attributable to linkage disequilibrium, but an unknown experimental factor could not be ruled out. In a later analysis, over 15,000 TCR beta sequences were associated with specific HLA alleles at a false discovery rate of 0.05. The earlier analysis of almost 600 of the donors excluded 15 to 20 rarely observed V segments, including chromosome 9 orphons, because counts were too low. A total of around 150 TCR beta chains were listed by the study as associated with cytomegalovirus. A later analysis found that most CMV-associated TCR beta chains appeared HLA-restricted, with HLA associations seemingly driven largely by CMV exposure. The sequencing pipeline was judged likely to have produced a cluster of highly shared sequence variants as a technical artifact. In an earlier analysis of more than 500 of the donors, most TCR beta V segments appeared in productive rearrangements about 87% or about 30% of the time, broadly matching IMGT annotations. A later genetic analysis reported fewer N-insertions in productive TCRs among donors in an Asian-associated ancestry cluster than the roughly 620-donor mean.

A note on this clone: The antigen it binds to is not known. No much larger clone is present one base from it, and per-base qualities are unavailable.

The CDR3 contains 15 residues, cysteine and phenylalanine counted. The read is trimmed to its CDR3 DNA, 45 bases read in frame from base 1. Sequences SGHDN (CDR1) and FVKESK (CDR2) are obtained from the germline V gene. V and J lose 5 bases and 0 bases, and a span of 12 bases separates them. Libraries were prepared through the immunoSEQ multiplex PCR assay. For the multiplex PCR, a mixture combining 60 forward primers for TCR Vbeta segments and 13 reverse primers for TCR Jbeta segments was used. The CDR3 region of rearranged TCR beta genes was amplified from genomic DNA with a multiplex PCR assay. Amplified TCR beta libraries were sequenced as 87-base-pair reads on the Illumina HiSeq System. Per the source publication's procedure: Across the 670 or so repertoires, a later analysis counted 60 million to 90 million unique TCR beta chains, some 11 million of which were shared by at least two donors. Raw reads were error-corrected and collapsed into unique sequences by a nearest-neighbor algorithm in which closely related sequences were merged to remove PCR and sequencing errors. To assign V, D and J gene segments, CDR3 sequences were aligned to IMGT reference sequences. For a sequence to be retained, a match of at least six nucleotides to both a V gene segment and a J gene segment was required. Rearrangements were called productive when the CDR3 lacked stop codons and stayed in frame with V and J; all others were non-productive. Following IMGT convention, CDR3 was defined as the stretch from the second conserved V-encoded cysteine up to the conserved J-encoded phenylalanine. The earlier analysis of 587 of the donors excluded sequences that lacked an unambiguous match to a single V gene segment. In an earlier analysis of about 590 of the donors, a V segment was called functional when productive rearrangements were above 56.7%, and segregating when the standard deviation between donors exceeded 5%. A statistical classification framework was built to diagnose cytomegalovirus status from the catalog of TCR beta chain sequences. In a later analysis, V and J genes were assigned by comparing TCR nucleotide sequences against IMGT/GENE-DB human TR gene sequences. Using the TCRdist pipeline, a later analysis assigned CDR3 sequences along with most-parsimonious VDJ recombination scenarios. In a later analysis, each TCR beta chain was defined by its CDR3 amino acid sequence together with its V-gene family, and reads without a unique V-gene family were excluded. A later analysis removed several hundred highly shared, low-generation-probability nucleotide sequences to deal with suspected cross-contamination and a sequencing artifact. For each public chain, a later analysis derived a clonal expansion index from normalized ranks of inferred template counts within each repertoire. Generation probabilities in a later analysis came from a VDJ recombination model fitted to out-of-frame rearrangements, and those results were checked against IGoR. Hypergeometric tests were used in a later analysis to score TCR-TCR, TCR-HLA and TCR-CMV co-occurrence, with a repertoire-size bias correction applied to the TCR pairs. In a later analysis, false discovery rates were estimated by permuting HLA or CMV assignments 20 times. In a later analysis, co-occurring TCRs were grouped using DBSCAN, with TCRdist sequence similarity added in when clustering inside HLA-allele-positive subsets. Repertoires with fewer than 30,000 or more than 120,000 public chains were left out of co-occurrence clustering, as were several repertoires with anomalous nucleotide sharing. Entries here come from immuneACCESS through TCRdb and include only in-frame sequences with V and J called. Some clones fail to appear in such tables; in the studies checked, an unresolved V gene covers under half of the shortfall, and the cause of the remainder is unknown. V, J and clone size are taken as reported in that table, and D and trimming were inferred from the DNA itself. This sample has approximately 150,000 clones in its table, and about three fifths of those were observed once. Roughly 3.1% of the sample lies in the top ten.

The cohort comprised around 690 healthy bone marrow donors. At the time of sampling, all cohort members were nominally healthy, though unrecorded immune exposures were likely present. The donor tested CMV seropositive and was one of the 289 seropositive cohort members. A peripheral blood sample was collected from each donor, and TCR beta sequencing was performed on peripheral blood mononuclear cells. Genomic DNA extraction from the blood cell samples was performed with the Qiagen DNeasy Blood Extraction Kit. The clonotype originates from a woman between 25 and 40 years old in good health and CMV-seropositive. The sample was PBMCs. The V gene is TRBV14 and the J gene is TRBJ2-3, and TRBD2 may be the D gene, going by 6 matching bases. The CDR3 protein: CASSFGSLSTDTQYF. The DNA sequence is as follows: TGTGCCAGCAGCTTCGGGAGCCTCAGCACAGATACGCAGTATTTT.